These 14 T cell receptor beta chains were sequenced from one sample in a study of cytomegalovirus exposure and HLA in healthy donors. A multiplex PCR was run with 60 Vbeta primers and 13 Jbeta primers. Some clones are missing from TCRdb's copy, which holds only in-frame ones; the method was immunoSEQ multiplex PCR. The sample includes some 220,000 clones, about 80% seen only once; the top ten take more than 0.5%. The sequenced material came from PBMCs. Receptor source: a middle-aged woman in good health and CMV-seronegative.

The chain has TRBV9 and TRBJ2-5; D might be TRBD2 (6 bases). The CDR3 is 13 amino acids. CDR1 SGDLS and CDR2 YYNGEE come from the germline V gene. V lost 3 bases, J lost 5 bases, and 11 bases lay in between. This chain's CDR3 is CASSGTGVETQYF. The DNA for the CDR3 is TGTGCCAGCAGCGGGACGGGGGTGGAGACCCAGTACTTC. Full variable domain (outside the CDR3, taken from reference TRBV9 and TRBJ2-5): DSGVTQTPKHLITATGQRVTLRCSPRSGDLSVYWYQQSLDQGLQFLIQYYNGEERAKGNILERFSAQQFPDLHSELNLSSLELGDSALYFCASSGTGVETQYFGPGTRLLVL.

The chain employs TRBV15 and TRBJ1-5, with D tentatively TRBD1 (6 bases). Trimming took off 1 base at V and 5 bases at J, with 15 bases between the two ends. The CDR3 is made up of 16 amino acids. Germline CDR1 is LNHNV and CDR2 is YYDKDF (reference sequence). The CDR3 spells CATSRASGSGDQPQHF. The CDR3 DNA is TGTGCCACCAGCAGAGCCTCGGGGTCAGGGGATCAGCCCCAGCATTTT.

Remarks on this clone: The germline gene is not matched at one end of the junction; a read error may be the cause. The CDR3 DNA follows: TGTTCCAGCAGCTTAGCTCTGGGACAGGACATGAACACTGAAGCTTTCTTT. This sequence encodes CSSSLALGQDMNTEAFF. The chain carries TRBV7-9 and TRBJ1-1, with 8 nucleotides matching TRBD1. Germline-derived CDR1 and CDR2 are SEHNR and FQNEAQ (reference sequence). The CDR3 length is 17 residues.

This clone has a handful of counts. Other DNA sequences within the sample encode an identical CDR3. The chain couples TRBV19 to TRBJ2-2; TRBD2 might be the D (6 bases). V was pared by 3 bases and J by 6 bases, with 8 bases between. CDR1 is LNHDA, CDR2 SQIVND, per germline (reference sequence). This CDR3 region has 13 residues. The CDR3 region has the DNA TGTGCCAGTAGTATTTCGGGGGCCGGGGAGCTGTTTTTT. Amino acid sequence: CASSISGAGELFF.

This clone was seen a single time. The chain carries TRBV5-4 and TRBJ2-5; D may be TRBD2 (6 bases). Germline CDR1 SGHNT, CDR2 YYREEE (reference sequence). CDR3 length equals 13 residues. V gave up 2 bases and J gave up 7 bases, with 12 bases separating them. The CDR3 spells CASSLRAGRTQYF. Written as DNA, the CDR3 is TGTGCCAGCAGCTTACGCGCGGGGAGGACCCAGTACTTC.

The CDR3 region is CAWSLSTGAGYTF. DNA for the CDR3: TGTGCCTGGAGTTTGTCAACAGGTGCCGGCTACACCTTC. V usage is TRBV30 and J usage is TRBJ1-2, with a tentative D call TRBD1 (5 bases). The V gene lost 2 bases and the J gene lost 8 bases, with 15 bases spanning the gap. CDR1 is GTSNPN and CDR2 is SVGIG in the germline V gene (reference sequence). The CDR3 length is 13 residues.

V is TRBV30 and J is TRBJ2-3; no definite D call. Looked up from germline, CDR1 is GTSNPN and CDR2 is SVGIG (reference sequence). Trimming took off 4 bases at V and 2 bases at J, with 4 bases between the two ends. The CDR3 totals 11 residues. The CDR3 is CAWTYTDTQYF. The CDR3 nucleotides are TGTGCCTGGACCTACACAGATACGCAGTATTTT.

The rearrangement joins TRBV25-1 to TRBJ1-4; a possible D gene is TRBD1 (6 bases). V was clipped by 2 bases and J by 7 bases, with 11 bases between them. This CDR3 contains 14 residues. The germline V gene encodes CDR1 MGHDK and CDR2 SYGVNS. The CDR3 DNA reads TGTGCCAGCAGTGAACCCAGGGGTAGTGAAAAACTGTTTTTT. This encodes CASSEPRGSEKLFF. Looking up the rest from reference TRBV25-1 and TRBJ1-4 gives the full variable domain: EADIYQTPRYLVIGTGKKITLECSQTMGHDKMYWYQQDPGMELHLIHYSYGVNSTEKGDLSSESTVSRIRTEHFPLTLESARPSHTSQYLCASSEPRGSEKLFFGSGTQLSVL.

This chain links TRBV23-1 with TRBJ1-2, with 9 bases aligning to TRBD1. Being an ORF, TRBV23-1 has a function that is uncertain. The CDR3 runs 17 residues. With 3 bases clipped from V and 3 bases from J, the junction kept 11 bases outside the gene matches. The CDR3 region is CASSQDQQGARHYGYTF. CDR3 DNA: TGCGCCAGCAGTCAGGACCAACAGGGGGCGCGACACTATGGCTACACCTTC.

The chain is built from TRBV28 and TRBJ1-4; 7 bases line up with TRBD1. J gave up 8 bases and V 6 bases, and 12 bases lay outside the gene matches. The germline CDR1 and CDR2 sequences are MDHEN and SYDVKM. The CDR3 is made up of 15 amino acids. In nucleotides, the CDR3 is TGTGCCAGCAGGACCCAACAGGGGACGGGAGAAAAACTGTTTTTT. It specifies CASRTQQGTGEKLFF.

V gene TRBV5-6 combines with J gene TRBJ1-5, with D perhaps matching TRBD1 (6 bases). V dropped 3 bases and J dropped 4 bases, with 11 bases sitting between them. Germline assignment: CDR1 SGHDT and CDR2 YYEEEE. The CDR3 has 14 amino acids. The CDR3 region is CASSWGGINQPQHF. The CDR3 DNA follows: TGTGCCAGCAGCTGGGGGGGCATTAATCAGCCCCAGCATTTT.

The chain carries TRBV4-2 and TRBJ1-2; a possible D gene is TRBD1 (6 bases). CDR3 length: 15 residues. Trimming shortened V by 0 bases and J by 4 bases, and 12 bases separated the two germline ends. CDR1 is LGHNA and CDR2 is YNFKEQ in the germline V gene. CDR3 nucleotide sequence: TGTGCCAGCAGCCAAGAAGGGGGTCGAGGCTATGGCTACACCTTC. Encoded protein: CASSQEGGRGYGYTF.

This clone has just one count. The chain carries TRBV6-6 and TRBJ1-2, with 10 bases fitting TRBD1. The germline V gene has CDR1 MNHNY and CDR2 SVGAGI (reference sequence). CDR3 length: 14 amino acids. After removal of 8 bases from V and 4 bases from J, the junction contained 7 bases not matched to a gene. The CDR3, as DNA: TGTGCCAGCTCACGGGACAGGGGAACCTATGGCTACACCTTC. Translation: CASSRDRGTYGYTF.

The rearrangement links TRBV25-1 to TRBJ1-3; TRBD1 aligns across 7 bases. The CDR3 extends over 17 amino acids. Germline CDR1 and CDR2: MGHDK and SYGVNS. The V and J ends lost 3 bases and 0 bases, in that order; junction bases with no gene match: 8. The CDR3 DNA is TGTGCCAGCAGTGATCTTGGACAGGCAAGCTCTGGAAACACCATATATTTT. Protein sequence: CASSDLGQASSGNTIYF. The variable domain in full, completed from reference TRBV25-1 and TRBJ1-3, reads EADIYQTPRYLVIGTGKKITLECSQTMGHDKMYWYQQDPGMELHLIHYSYGVNSTEKGDLSSESTVSRIRTEHFPLTLESARPSHTSQYLCASSDLGQASSGNTIYFGEGSWLTVV.